The 24 T cell receptor beta chains in this list originate from one sample, sequenced in a study of Ad26.COV2.S vaccination and SARS-CoV-2 variants. The repertoire was sequenced with immunoSEQ multiplex PCR; TCRdb's copy has only in-frame clones and lacks some. The table lists 300,000 to 400,000 clones, around 84% of them singletons. Treatment meaning: 15 to 20 received Ad26.COV2.S at low or high dose, single or two shots; about 5 received placebo; per-sample allocation not given. The samples were gathered on day 63 after the first injection of vaccine or placebo. Specimen: peripheral blood, collected in a trial of Ad26.COV2.S vaccine versus placebo. These receptors all come from a person between 18 and 59 years old who received the Ad26.COV2.S COVID-19 vaccine or a placebo.

The chain carries TRBV5-5 and TRBJ1-5; 8 nucleotides align to TRBD1. The CDR3 loop spans 14 amino acids. Germline V lookup: CDR1 SGHKS, CDR2 YYEKEE (reference sequence). V gave up 9 bases and J gave up 8 bases; unmatched junction bases: 13. CDR3 region: CATRQGPYSEPQHF. DNA of the CDR3: TGTGCCACCCGACAGGGGCCCTATAGTGAGCCCCAGCATTTT.

The chain employs TRBV7-9 and TRBJ2-3; possibly TRBD2 for D (5 bases). The germline gives CDR1 SEHNR, CDR2 FQNEAQ (reference sequence). Trimming removed 5 bases from V and 2 bases from J, with 20 bases in between. The CDR3 sequence is 17 residues long. The CDR3 bases are TGTGCCAGCAGCCCCCCCGTCTTACTAGAATACACAGATACGCAGTATTTT. Amino acid sequence: CASSPPVLLEYTDTQYF.

The gene calls are TRBV27 and TRBJ1-1, with D possibly matching TRBD1 (6 bases). Germline V gives CDR1 MNHEY, CDR2 SMNVEV (reference sequence). This CDR3 contains 13 residues. V shed 4 bases and J shed 3 bases, with 9 bases lying between them. The CDR3 bases are TGTGCCAGCAGTTCTGGGGGCTACACTGAAGCTTTCTTT. This sequence encodes CASSSGGYTEAFF.

The CDR3 spells CASVQQGGDTEAFF. CDR3 bases: TGCGCCAGCGTTCAACAGGGCGGAGACACTGAAGCTTTCTTT. The chain carries TRBV5-1 and TRBJ1-1, with D possibly matching TRBD1 (6 bases). V was shortened by 7 bases and J by 3 bases, with 16 bases between the two germline ends. The CDR3 consists of 14 residues. Looked up from germline, CDR1 is SGHRS and CDR2 is YFSETQ.

Here the CDR3 reads CASSAGQATNEKLFF. CDR3 DNA sequence: TGTGCCAGCAGCGCCGGACAGGCAACTAATGAAAAACTGTTTTTT. V and J are TRBV9 and TRBJ1-4, with TRBD1 matching 7 bases. V was clipped by 3 bases and J by 0 bases; unmatched bases: 2. The CDR3 sequence is 15 residues long. The germline V gene has CDR1 SGDLS and CDR2 YYNGEE. The full variable domain, rest sourced from reference TRBV9 and TRBJ1-4, is DSGVTQTPKHLITATGQRVTLRCSPRSGDLSVYWYQQSLDQGLQFLIQYYNGEERAKGNILERFSAQQFPDLHSELNLSSLELGDSALYFCASSAGQATNEKLFFGSGTQLSVL.

This clone appeared once. The genes are TRBV15 and TRBJ2-5; 12 nucleotides line up with TRBD2. The CDR3 extends over 17 amino acids. Germline V gene sequence: CDR1 LNHNV, CDR2 YYDKDF (reference sequence). After removal of 3 bases from V and 2 bases from J, the junction contained 7 bases not matched to a gene. The CDR3 coding sequence is TGTGCCACCAGCAGTGAGGGCGGGACTAGCGGGCAAGAGACCCAGTACTTC. Its protein product is CATSSEGGTSGQETQYF. Together with reference TRBV15 and TRBJ2-5, the CDR3 gives the full variable domain: DAMVIQNPRYQVTQFGKPVTLSCSQTLNHNVMYWYQQKSSQAPKLLFHYYDKDFNNEADTPDNFQSRRPNTSFCFLDIRSPGLGDTAMYLCATSSEGGTSGQETQYFGPGTRLLVL.

The rearrangement joins TRBV6-6 to TRBJ1-5; D not resolved. Germline V CDR1 and CDR2: MNHNY, SVGAGI (reference sequence). The CDR3 loop spans 15 amino acids. The ends were cut back, 4 bases at V and 4 bases at J, with 14 bases in the middle. The CDR3, as DNA: TGTGCCAGCAGTTCGGAAGGGTTGACGAATCAGCCCCAGCATTTT. It translates to CASSSEGLTNQPQHF.

J is TRBJ1-2 and V is TRBV30; D unclear. Germline V gene lookup returns CDR1 GTSNPN and CDR2 SVGIG (reference sequence). The V and J ends lost 8 bases and 8 bases respectively, with 9 bases between them. The CDR3 totals 9 residues. CDR3 bases: TGTGCCCGGCGGGGAGGCTACACCTTC. Protein: CARRGGYTF.

The chain recombines TRBV19 with TRBJ1-5; D call uncertain. V was cut by 3 bases and J by 3 bases, with 18 bases left in between. The V gene's germline CDR1 is LNHDA and CDR2 SQIVND (reference sequence). This CDR3 spans 17 amino acids. The DNA for the CDR3 is TGTGCCAGTAGTATCAGTCAATGGGGTAGTGACAATCAGCCCCAGCATTTT. This codes for CASSISQWGSDNQPQHF.

The gene calls are TRBV5-1 and TRBJ2-3, with 13 bases lining up with TRBD2. The V gene end was trimmed by 4 bases and the J gene end by 3 bases; junction bases not matched to a gene: 11. The CDR3 extends over 18 amino acids. The germline V gene encodes CDR1 SGHRS and CDR2 YFSETQ. The CDR3 DNA is TGCGCCAGCAGCCTTACTAGCGGGGGGGAAGTGAGAACAGATACGCAGTATTTT. Translating it yields CASSLTSGGEVRTDTQYF.

The V call is TRBV15, the J call TRBJ1-2; TRBD1 matches at 9 bases. V lost 0 bases, J lost 1 base, and 12 bases stayed unmatched. Germline lookup yields CDR1 LNHNV and CDR2 YYDKDF (reference sequence). This CDR3 has 19 residues. Here the CDR3 reads CATSRDVSGTGRNNYGYTF. The CDR3 DNA sequence: TGTGCCACCAGCAGAGATGTTTCCGGGACAGGGAGGAATAACTATGGCTACACCTTC. Together with reference TRBV15 and TRBJ1-2, the CDR3 gives the full variable domain: DAMVIQNPRYQVTQFGKPVTLSCSQTLNHNVMYWYQQKSSQAPKLLFHYYDKDFNNEADTPDNFQSRRPNTSFCFLDIRSPGLGDTAMYLCATSRDVSGTGRNNYGYTFGSGTRLTVV.

The V gene is TRBV11-3, the J gene TRBJ2-3; D not certain. Germline V gives CDR1 SGHNT, CDR2 YENEEA. The CDR3 loop spans 15 amino acids. The germline V and J ends were trimmed by 1 base and 0 bases, with 8 bases remaining between them. The CDR3 here is CASSLGGRSTDTQYF. The CDR3 DNA sequence: TGTGCCAGCAGCTTAGGAGGCAGAAGCACAGATACGCAGTATTTT.

The chain has TRBV24-1 and TRBJ2-1; D is ambiguous. Trimming pared 0 bases from V and 9 bases from J, leaving 17 bases between. Germline CDR1 KGHDR, CDR2 SFDVKD. This CDR3 region has 16 residues. CDR3 loop: CATSDLYRVGVGEQFF. The CDR3 bases are TGTGCCACCAGTGATTTGTATCGGGTTGGCGTTGGTGAGCAGTTCTTC.

This chain links TRBV18 with TRBJ2-3, with 15 bases lining up with TRBD2. V trimming: 3 bases; J trimming: 5 bases; junction bases outside the gene matches: 9. Germline-derived CDR1 and CDR2 are KGHSH and LQKENI. The CDR3 loop spans 18 amino acids. CDR3 sequence: CASSPGLAGGLGGDTQYF. The CDR3 DNA reads as TGTGCCAGCTCACCGGGACTAGCGGGGGGCCTGGGTGGAGATACGCAGTATTTT.

The V and J genes are TRBV19 and TRBJ2-1; TRBD2 agrees at 7 bases. Germline V lookup: CDR1 LNHDA, CDR2 SQIVND (reference sequence). The CDR3 sequence is 16 residues long. V trimming: 8 bases; J trimming: 6 bases; junction bases outside the gene matches: 16. Here the CDR3 DNA reads TGTGCCAGTGGAGTTATGGGGGAGGGTAGTCGCAATGAGCAGTTCTTC. Protein: CASGVMGEGSRNEQFF.

This sequence joins TRBV12-3 or TRBV12-4 and TRBJ1-1; no clear D. V dropped 5 bases and J dropped 4 bases, with 11 bases sitting between them. The CDR3 loop spans 13 amino acids. The CDR3 DNA reads TGTGCCAGCAGTGGCAGACGATTCACTGAAGCTTTCTTT. Encoded protein: CASSGRRFTEAFF.

The CDR3 DNA follows: TGCGCCAGCAGCCAAGATCGGGTGGGACAGGTCCAATATGGCTACACCTTC. It encodes CASSQDRVGQVQYGYTF. The V gene is TRBV4-3, the J gene TRBJ1-2; 8 bases align to TRBD1. Germline assignment: CDR1 LGHNA and CDR2 YSLEER. With V trimmed by 0 bases and J by 5 bases, 11 bases remained unmatched. This CDR3 is built from 17 residues.

This sequence joins TRBV3-1 (or the pseudogene TRBV3-2) and TRBJ2-7; the D gene is possibly TRBD2 (5 bases). With 7 bases removed from V and 5 bases from J, the gap between germline ends came to 18 bases. Germline V gene lookup returns CDR1 LGHDT and CDR2 YNNKEL (reference sequence). CDR3 length: 14 amino acids. Here the CDR3 DNA reads TGTGCCAGCATCCGAGGGAGTCAGGCGGACGAGCAGTACTTC. Encoded protein: CASIRGSQADEQYF.

The V call is TRBV19, the J call TRBJ2-7; D may correspond to TRBD1 or TRBD2 (5 bases each). Between the trimmed V and J ends, which lost 5 bases and 0 bases, there was a span of 11 bases. There are 14 residues in the CDR3. Germline CDR1 LNHDA, CDR2 SQIVND (reference sequence). The CDR3 nucleotides read TGTGCCAGTAGTGTCCGGGACGGCTCCTACGAGCAGTACTTC. It codes for CASSVRDGSYEQYF.

The gene calls are TRBV14 and TRBJ2-5; D is undetermined. Germline-derived CDR1 and CDR2 are SGHDN and FVKESK. V shed 4 bases and J shed 5 bases, with 8 bases lying between them. The CDR3 contains 12 residues. CDR3 coding DNA: TGTGCCAGCAGCCTATACGCTGAGACCCAGTACTTC. Translated, it gives CASSLYAETQYF.

In this sample, this clone turned up once. This chain links TRBV7-9 with TRBJ1-2; 8 bases align to TRBD1. This CDR3 has 15 residues. The V segment lost 5 bases and the J segment 5 bases; nucleotides outside the gene matches: 10. Per germline, CDR1 SEHNR and CDR2 FQNEAQ (reference sequence). The CDR3 protein is CASSAQIQGAYGYTF. The CDR3 DNA follows: TGTGCCAGCAGCGCACAAATCCAGGGGGCTTATGGCTACACCTTC.

The gene calls are TRBV12-3 or TRBV12-4 and TRBJ2-1; D is possibly TRBD2 (5 bases). The CDR3 contains 13 residues. Trimming stripped 2 bases from V and 6 bases from J, with 8 bases between. The CDR3 here is CASSLLAGNEQFF. The CDR3 DNA is TGTGCCAGCAGTTTACTAGCTGGCAATGAGCAGTTCTTC.

The chain joins TRBV4-3 to TRBJ2-3; D possibly corresponds to TRBD2 (6 bases). The V gene lost 4 bases and the J gene lost 2 bases, with 16 bases spanning the gap. Germline V gene sequence: CDR1 LGHNA, CDR2 YSLEER. The CDR3 totals 16 residues. The CDR3 sequence: CASSPEGGFYTDTQYF. DNA for the CDR3: TGCGCCAGCAGCCCAGAGGGAGGCTTCTACACAGATACGCAGTATTTT.

The genes are TRBV6-4 and TRBJ2-4, with 15 positions matching TRBD2. Germline V CDR1 and CDR2: MRHNA, SNTAGT. The trim removed 7 bases at V and 7 bases at J, leaving 5 bases unmatched. This CDR3 comprises 15 residues. CDR3 sequence: CASKGLAGGCNIQYF. In DNA form, the CDR3 reads TGTGCCAGCAAAGGACTAGCGGGAGGGTGCAACATTCAGTACTTC.